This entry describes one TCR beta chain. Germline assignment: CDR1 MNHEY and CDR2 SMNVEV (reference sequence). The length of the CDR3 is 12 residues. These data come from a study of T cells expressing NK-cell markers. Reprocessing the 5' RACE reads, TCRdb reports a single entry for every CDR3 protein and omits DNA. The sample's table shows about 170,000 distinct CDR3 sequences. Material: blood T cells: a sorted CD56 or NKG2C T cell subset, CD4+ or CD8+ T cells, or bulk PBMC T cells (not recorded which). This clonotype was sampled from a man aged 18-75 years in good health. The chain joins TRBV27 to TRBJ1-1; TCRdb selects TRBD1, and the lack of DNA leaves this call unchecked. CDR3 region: CASSDRGDEAFF.